A selection of T cell receptor beta chains follows, all from one sample in a study of cytomegalovirus exposure and HLA in healthy donors. The protocol was immunoSEQ multiplex PCR, while the TCRdb copy is restricted to in-frame clones and leaves out a portion. The sample has about 93,000 clones, about four fifths seen once; the top ten hold under 8.5%. Sequences were obtained from PBMCs. These TCRs come from a man aged 30 to 39 in good health and CMV-seronegative. Both conserved end residues are part of each CDR3.

V gene,J gene,CDR3 protein
TRBV11-2,TRBJ1-2,CASSLVIGRAANYGYTF
TRBV30,TRBJ1-5,CAWSVDYSNQPQHF
TRBV7-6,TRBJ1-4,CASSLDPPGVGEKLFF
TRBV4-3,TRBJ1-1,CASSQDRPGWNTEAFF
TRBV15,TRBJ2-6,CATSRRRSSAGANVLTF
TRBV5-4,TRBJ2-7,CASSRGTSGGAYEQYF
TRBV5-1,TRBJ1-1,CASSYGGNTEAFF
TRBV9,TRBJ2-7,CASSVLGDLAGNDEQYF
TRBV19,TRBJ1-5,CASRDSLGNQPQHF
TRBV29-1,TRBJ2-7,CSVPSDRVLYEQYF
TRBV15,TRBJ1-2,CATSTRTGEGGYTF
TRBV30,TRBJ1-2,CAWGKDRGSYGYTF
TRBV6-7,TRBJ2-7,CASRVGGGERDEQYF
TRBV18,TRBJ2-1,CASSEQGLAYNEQFF
TRBV5-1,TRBJ2-2,CASSLILEGQSELFF
TRBV21-1,TRBJ2-7,CASSKSGPEGEGYEQYF
TRBV5-1,TRBJ2-3,CASSLYSDTQYF
TRBV5-1,TRBJ2-6,CASSSGQLVLTF
TRBV28,TRBJ2-7,CASSSGPLAGDEQYF
TRBV5-1,NA,CASSFRDLPYEQYF
TRBV7-9,TRBJ2-2,CASSSSDSNTGELFF
TRBV10-3,TRBJ2-3,CAISEPGLGTDTQYF
TRBV2,TRBJ1-1,CASRVARDTEAFF
TRBV6-5,TRBJ1-5,CASSQTGPSNQPQHF
TRBV15,TRBJ2-5,CATSKILTRAMRETQYF
TRBV11-1,TRBJ1-6,CASSLAPGMGHSLHF
TRBV7-3,TRBJ1-2,CASSLDPGGYGYTF
TRBV19,TRBJ2-7,CASSNTGSYEQYF
TRBV29-1,TRBJ2-7,CSVDVRGGSSYGQYF
TRBV29-1,TRBJ2-1,CSLSGGNWNEQFF
TRBV5-1,TRBJ1-4,CASSLGGLGEKLFF
TRBV4-1,TRBJ2-1,CASSRGGLAGVYNEQFF
TRBV19,TRBJ2-1,CASSIDRIEQFF
TRBV9,TRBJ1-5,CASSPGQTNQPQHF
TRBV7-9,TRBJ2-7,CASSLVGGTYEQYF
TRBV6-4,TRBJ2-1,CASSEMGTSGEQFF
TRBV18,TRBJ1-1,CASSPWTGQMNTEAFF
TRBV19,TRBJ2-2,CASSPPERGSTGELFF
TRBV1,TRBJ2-4,CTSSPPGHYTLAKNIQYF
TRBV4-3,TRBJ1-1,CASSQGRQTAAFF
TRBV7-9,TRBJ1-5,CASSLGLNQPQHF
TRBV6-1,TRBJ2-1,CASDGWRAPACFF
TRBV6-1,TRBJ1-1,CASSLRGTEAFF
TRBV7-6,TRBJ2-1,CASSLRGVAGAYNEQFF
TRBV7-6,TRBJ1-2,CASSSSGPSGGYTF
TRBV19,TRBJ2-7,CASSPGQTHYEQYF